This T cell receptor (beta chain) was captured in a study of cytomegalovirus exposure and HLA in healthy donors. V gave up 0 bases and J gave up 5 bases; unmatched junction bases: 9. Germline V gene lookup returns CDR1 SGDLS and CDR2 YYNGEE. CDR3 length: 18 residues. PCR primers comprised 60 Vbeta and 13 Jbeta primers. Repertoires were generated with immunoSEQ multiplex PCR, while TCRdb's copy carries only in-frame clones and drops some. The sample has approximately 110,000 clones. Whole-study results and caveats: In a later analysis, HLA-C alleles had the fewest associated TCRs, DRB1 alleles the most.

About this clone: Antigen specificity is unknown.

V gene TRBV9 combines with J gene TRBJ2-3; 13 bases map to TRBD2. The specimen sequenced was PBMCs. The source of this sequence is a man aged 35-49 years in good health and CMV-seronegative. CDR3 sequence reads: CASSVGLAGGYGGDTQYF. The DNA for the CDR3 is TGTGCCAGCAGCGTAGGACTAGCGGGAGGCTACGGAGGAGATACGCAGTATTTT.